These 30 T cell receptor beta chains were all obtained from the same sample, sequenced in a study of CD8+ T cells in alopecia areata (dated 2018 in TCRdb). Library method: the immunoSEQ multiplex PCR assay. For TCR sequencing, RNA was extracted from every sample and reverse transcribed into cDNA to serve as template. In its TCRdb copy, this immuneACCESS table keeps in-frame sequences only and misses some clones. Where compared with another copy, unresolved V genes explain less than half of these, and the others have no known cause. The sample table holds 120,000 or so clones, of which more than 30% were seen once. Of the sample, approximately 3.1% is held by the ten largest clones. The sequenced material came from CD4+ T cells sorted from blood. The receptors come from a human donor with alopecia areata.

The rearrangement links TRBV6-5 to TRBJ1-2, with D uncertain. Germline values: CDR1 MNHEY, CDR2 SVGAGI. CDR3 length equals 14 residues. Between the trimmed V and J ends, which lost 4 bases and 8 bases, there was a span of 17 bases. The CDR3 spells CASSSGGPSGGYTF. The CDR3 nucleotides read TGTGCCAGCAGTTCCGGAGGCCCCTCGGGAGGCTACACCTTC.

This clone was counted a few times. The chain has TRBV18 and TRBJ1-1, with D perhaps matching TRBD1 (5 bases). The germline V gene has CDR1 KGHSH and CDR2 LQKENI. The CDR3 spans 16 residues. Between the trimmed V and J ends, which lost 3 bases and 2 bases, there was a span of 16 bases. Written as DNA, the CDR3 is TGTGCCAGCTCACCCCGATCAGACAGAGAAAACACTGAAGCTTTCTTT. Translation: CASSPRSDRENTEAFF.

The V gene is TRBV5-1, the J gene TRBJ2-7; maybe TRBD1 (5 bases). The germline CDR1 and CDR2 sequences are SGHRS and YFSETQ. The CDR3 totals 13 residues. V was pared by 0 bases and J by 4 bases, with 8 bases between. The CDR3 DNA reads as TGCGCCAGCAGCTTGGAAGGGGTTTACGAGCAGTACTTC. It translates to CASSLEGVYEQYF.

This clone was counted only a few times. The chain carries TRBV28 and TRBJ2-7; D unresolved. In germline, CDR1 is MDHEN, CDR2 SYDVKM. This CDR3 is built from 12 residues. Between the trimmed V and J ends, which lost 9 bases and 0 bases, there was a span of 9 bases. DNA of the CDR3: TGTGCCAGTACGACCGCCTCCTACGAGCAGTACTTC. The encoded protein is CASTTASYEQYF.

V gene TRBV20-1 combines with J gene TRBJ1-1; D remains unclear. The V end lost 3 bases, the J end lost 8 bases, and 7 bases lay between the germline ends. The V gene's germline CDR1 is DFQATT and CDR2 SNEGSKA (reference sequence). This CDR3 spans 10 amino acids. In DNA, the CDR3 is TGCAGTGCTAGTGTGAGCGAAGCTTTCTTT. Protein sequence: CSASVSEAFF.

This chain joins TRBV29-1 and TRBJ1-1, with TRBD1 as a possible D gene (5 bases). The germline CDR1 and CDR2 sequences are SQVTM and ANQGSEA. This CDR3 is 12 amino acids long. Between the trimmed V and J ends, which lost 7 bases and 10 bases, there was a span of 19 bases. The CDR3 sequence is CSGELSGKGAFF. DNA of the CDR3: TGCAGCGGGGAATTATCAGGGAAGGGAGCTTTCTTT.

This clone was picked up a small number of times. The chain has TRBV29-1 and TRBJ2-5, with 7 bases aligning to TRBD2. The CDR3 is made up of 15 amino acids. Germline V gene sequence: CDR1 SQVTM, CDR2 ANQGSEA. J lost 5 bases, V lost 5 bases, and 14 bases had no gene match. CDR3 DNA sequence: TGCAGCGTTTCAGCTACCCGCGGGGAGGGGGAGACCCAGTACTTC. As protein: CSVSATRGEGETQYF.

This clone was seen a few times. V and J are TRBV29-1 and TRBJ2-1, with 12 bases aligning to TRBD1. Germline V gene sequence: CDR1 SQVTM, CDR2 ANQGSEA. This CDR3 contains 13 residues. V was clipped by 7 bases and J by 9 bases; unmatched bases: 7. The CDR3 nucleotides read TGCAGCGGCTGGGGACAGGGGGCCCGTGAGCAGTTCTTC. Encoded protein: CSGWGQGAREQFF.

This clone showed up just a few times. V usage is TRBV5-1 and J usage is TRBJ2-1; D might be TRBD2 (6 bases). The length of the CDR3 is 14 residues. Per the germline V gene, CDR1 is SGHRS and CDR2 is YFSETQ. The ends were cut back, 4 bases at V and 5 bases at J, with 13 bases in the middle. This CDR3 is CASSPTGADNEQFF. CDR3 sequence (DNA): TGCGCCAGCAGCCCAACGGGAGCAGACAATGAGCAGTTCTTC.

This clone was counted only a few times. Other nucleotide sequences in the sample specify the same CDR3. The V call is TRBV28, the J call TRBJ2-7; possible D gene TRBD1, 6 bases. V was trimmed by 5 bases and J by 2 bases, leaving 10 bases between them. Germline values: CDR1 MDHEN, CDR2 SYDVKM. The CDR3 extends over 13 amino acids. This CDR3 is CASSPGQTYEQYF. The CDR3 DNA reads as TGTGCCAGCAGTCCAGGACAGACCTACGAGCAGTACTTC.

A few counts support this clone. The rearrangement links TRBV2 to TRBJ2-3; 7 bases match TRBD2. CDR3 length: 17 residues. The V gene's germline CDR1 is SNHLY and CDR2 FYNNEI. V gave up 6 bases and J gave up 4 bases; unmatched junction bases: 16. CDR3 region: CASSYGPLAIAADTQYF. The DNA for the CDR3 is TGTGCCAGCAGCTACGGTCCACTAGCGATTGCGGCAGATACGCAGTATTTT.

The chain has TRBV7-2 and TRBJ1-2; D may be TRBD1 (5 bases). The V and J ends lost 0 bases and 4 bases respectively, with 9 bases between them. CDR1 SGHTA and CDR2 FQGNSA come from the germline V gene. The CDR3 is 14 amino acids. The CDR3 sequence: CASSLATDSYGYTF. For the CDR3, the DNA is TGTGCCAGCAGCTTAGCTACCGACAGCTATGGCTACACCTTC.

This clone was observed a handful of times. The chain uses TRBV18 and TRBJ2-1; TRBD1 or TRBD2 may be the D gene (5 bases each). The CDR3 is made up of 13 amino acids. Germline V gives CDR1 KGHSH, CDR2 LQKENI. Trimming took off 2 bases at V and 8 bases at J, with 10 bases between the two ends. CDR3: CASSPRRDHEQFF. The CDR3 nucleotides read TGTGCCAGCTCACCAAGAAGGGACCATGAGCAGTTCTTC.

The rearrangement uses TRBV2 and TRBJ1-1; D not resolved. Germline CDR1 and CDR2: SNHLY and FYNNEI. This CDR3 is built from 13 residues. V lost 4 bases, J lost 6 bases, and 12 bases lay in between. As DNA, the CDR3 is TGTGCCAGCAGTGTCGGCAGGCTCCCTGAAGCTTTCTTT. Translated, it gives CASSVGRLPEAFF.

The chain joins TRBV4-2 to TRBJ1-5; possible D gene TRBD1, 6 bases. V lost 0 bases, J lost 1 base, and 7 bases lay in between. Germline loops: CDR1 LGHNA, CDR2 YNFKEQ. The CDR3 runs to 15 residues. The CDR3 DNA reads TGTGCCAGCAGCCAAGATGGACAGAGCAATCAGCCCCAGCATTTT. Translating gives CASSQDGQSNQPQHF.

This clone was observed a few times. V is TRBV28 and J is TRBJ2-3, with D possibly being TRBD1 or TRBD2 (6 bases each). The germline gives CDR1 MDHEN, CDR2 SYDVKM. This CDR3 contains 13 residues. V lost 10 bases and J lost 1, with 12 bases in between. Here the CDR3 DNA reads TGTGCCATCCGGGGGCAGCGCACAGATACGCAGTATTTT. Translation: CAIRGQRTDTQYF. The whole variable domain, filled in from reference TRBV28 and TRBJ2-3, reads DVKVTQSSRYLVKRTGEKVFLECVQDMDHENMFWYRQDPGLGLRLIYFSYDVKMKEKGDIPEGYSVSREKKERFSLILESASTNQTSMYLCAIRGQRTDTQYFGPGTRLTVL.

There are a few counts of this clone. The chain carries TRBV29-1 and TRBJ2-7, with 7 bases fitting TRBD1. V trimming: 7 bases; J trimming: 3 bases; junction bases outside the gene matches: 6. The CDR3 is 12 residues long. Germline CDR1 SQVTM, CDR2 ANQGSEA. In DNA form, the CDR3 reads TGCAGCGCCGGACAGGCTAACTACGAGCAGTACTTC. Translation gives CSAGQANYEQYF.

The chain employs TRBV29-1 and TRBJ2-5; 10 bases are a match to TRBD1. The CDR3 loop spans 13 amino acids. With V trimmed by 7 bases and J by 4 bases, 6 bases remained unmatched. Germline loops: CDR1 SQVTM, CDR2 ANQGSEA. CDR3 protein: CSGGDRGGETQYF. The DNA of the CDR3 is TGCAGCGGGGGGGACAGGGGAGGAGAGACCCAGTACTTC.

The gene calls are TRBV28 and TRBJ2-1, with a possible D match to TRBD2 (5 bases). The ends were cut back, 5 bases at V and 2 bases at J, with 13 bases in the middle. The CDR3 length is 15 residues. Germline V gives CDR1 MDHEN, CDR2 SYDVKM. CDR3: CASSPTRGAYNEQFF. CDR3 coding DNA: TGTGCCAGCAGTCCAACCCGGGGAGCCTACAATGAGCAGTTCTTC.

A few counts support this clone. The J gene is TRBJ1-1, the V gene TRBV7-8, with D possibly being TRBD1 (5 bases). The germline V gene has CDR1 SGHVS and CDR2 FQNEAQ. V lost 1 base and J lost 5, with 8 bases in between. This CDR3 spans 13 amino acids. The CDR3 DNA sequence: TGTGCCAGCAGCTTAGGGGGCCGGACTGAAGCTTTCTTT. Protein sequence: CASSLGGRTEAFF.

This clone has a single count. The V gene is TRBV11-2, the J gene TRBJ2-7, with D perhaps TRBD1 (6 bases). The V end lost 5 bases, the J end lost 13 bases, and 18 bases lay between the germline ends. Looked up from germline, CDR1 is SGHAT and CDR2 is FQNNGV. This CDR3 spans 12 amino acids. CDR3 sequence: CASSSPGPRGYF. The CDR3 region has the DNA TGTGCCAGCAGCAGCCCTGGCCCCAGGGGCTACTTC.

J is TRBJ2-5 and V is TRBV11-3; 7 nucleotides agree with TRBD1. The CDR3 is made up of 15 amino acids. V was clipped by 0 bases and J by 3 bases; unmatched bases: 4. Germline V gives CDR1 SGHNT, CDR2 YENEEA. The CDR3 region is CASSLEGQAEETQYF. In nucleotides, the CDR3 is TGTGCCAGCAGCTTAGAAGGACAGGCGGAAGAGACCCAGTACTTC.

This chain connects TRBV7-2 to TRBJ1-4; D gene ambiguous. Germline V lookup: CDR1 SGHTA, CDR2 FQGNSA. V was shortened by 5 bases and J by 8 bases, with 9 bases between the two germline ends. This CDR3 spans 12 amino acids. CDR3 amino acids: CASSQPGEKLFF. In DNA form, the CDR3 reads TGTGCCAGCAGCCAGCCTGGGGAAAAACTGTTTTTT.

The chain uses TRBV14 and TRBJ1-5; D ambiguous. V was clipped by 4 bases and J by 7 bases, with 8 bases between them. The germline V gene encodes CDR1 SGHDN and CDR2 FVKESK. CDR3 length: 12 residues. CDR3 protein: CASSRYGQPQHF. The CDR3 DNA reads TGTGCCAGCAGCCGATATGGGCAGCCCCAGCATTTT.

The V call is TRBV5-1, the J call TRBJ2-7, with 7 bases aligning to TRBD1. Germline V lookup: CDR1 SGHRS, CDR2 YFSETQ. The CDR3 sequence is 17 residues long. V shed 0 bases and J 0 bases; nucleotides not matched to a gene: 9. The CDR3 nucleotides are TGCGCCAGCAGCTTGGGACGGAAGACAGGGAACTCCTACGAGCAGTACTTC. Translating gives CASSLGRKTGNSYEQYF.

In its sample, this clone was seen many times. The chain uses TRBV27 and TRBJ2-7, with TRBD1 as a possible D gene (5 bases). The CDR3 sequence is 14 residues long. The germline CDR1 and CDR2 sequences are MNHEY and SMNVEV (reference sequence). The germline V and J ends were trimmed by 5 bases and 0 bases, with 11 bases remaining between them. The CDR3 nucleotides read TGTGCCAGCAGTAGACAGCGCCACTCCTACGAGCAGTACTTC. Translated, it gives CASSRQRHSYEQYF.

The rearrangement joins TRBV27 to TRBJ2-3; 8 nucleotides line up with TRBD2. CDR1 and CDR2 from the germline V gene are MNHEY and SMNVEV (reference sequence). J was trimmed by 4 bases and V by 5 bases; bases with no gene match: 17. The CDR3 is 18 residues long. The CDR3 bases are TGTGCCAGCAGTCCCACCTACATCCCTACTAGCGGATCAGATACGCAGTATTTT. It yields the protein CASSPTYIPTSGSDTQYF.

This sequence joins TRBV9 and TRBJ1-1, with no clear D. This CDR3 region has 16 residues. CDR1 is SGDLS, CDR2 YYNGEE, per germline. The germline V and J ends were trimmed by 0 bases and 3 bases, with 15 bases remaining between them. This CDR3 reads CASSVDPGGTYTEAFF. The CDR3, as DNA: TGTGCCAGCAGCGTAGATCCGGGCGGTACTTACACTGAAGCTTTCTTT. The full variable domain, in which reference TRBV9 and TRBJ1-1 provide the parts outside the CDR3, is DSGVTQTPKHLITATGQRVTLRCSPRSGDLSVYWYQQSLDQGLQFLIQYYNGEERAKGNILERFSAQQFPDLHSELNLSSLELGDSALYFCASSVDPGGTYTEAFFGQGTRLTVV.

There are a few counts of this clone. The chain carries TRBV6-6 and TRBJ2-1; 13 bases fit TRBD2. CDR1 is MNHNY, CDR2 SVGAGI, per germline (reference sequence). The CDR3 runs to 13 residues. Trimming at V came to 8 bases and at J to 10 bases, leaving 5 bases not matched to a gene. The CDR3 is CASRLAGGSEQFF. Here the CDR3 DNA reads TGTGCCAGCCGACTAGCGGGAGGTAGCGAGCAGTTCTTC.

The rearrangement joins TRBV7-2 to TRBJ2-1; 7 bases line up with TRBD1. Looked up from germline, CDR1 is SGHTA and CDR2 is FQGNSA. This CDR3 region has 13 residues. With V trimmed by 3 bases and J by 7 bases, 3 bases remained unmatched. The CDR3 DNA follows: TGTGCCAGCAGCTTGGGACAGAGTAATGAGCAGTTCTTC. Translating it yields CASSLGQSNEQFF.